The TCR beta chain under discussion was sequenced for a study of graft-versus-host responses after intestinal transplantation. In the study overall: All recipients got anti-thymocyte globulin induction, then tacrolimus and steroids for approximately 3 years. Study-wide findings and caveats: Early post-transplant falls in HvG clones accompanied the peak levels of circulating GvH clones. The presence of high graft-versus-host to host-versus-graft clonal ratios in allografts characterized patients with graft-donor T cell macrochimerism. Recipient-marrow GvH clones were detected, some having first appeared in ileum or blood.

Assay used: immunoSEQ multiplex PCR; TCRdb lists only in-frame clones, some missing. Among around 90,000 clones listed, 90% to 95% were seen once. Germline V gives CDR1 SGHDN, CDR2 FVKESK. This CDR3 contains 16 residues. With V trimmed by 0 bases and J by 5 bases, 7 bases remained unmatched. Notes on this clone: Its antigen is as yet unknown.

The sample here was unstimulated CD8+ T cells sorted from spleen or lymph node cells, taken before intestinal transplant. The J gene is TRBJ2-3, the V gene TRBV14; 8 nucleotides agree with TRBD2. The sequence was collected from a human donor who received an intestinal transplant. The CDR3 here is CASSQDPAGVQDTQYF. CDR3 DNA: TGTGCCAGCAGCCAAGATCCAGCGGGAGTCCAAGATACGCAGTATTTT.